The rows below give T cell receptor beta chains drawn from one sample of a study of control samples from healthy donors and cancer patients. Generated by immunoSEQ multiplex PCR, the TCRdb table keeps only in-frame clones and is missing some. Here the sample spans roughly 100,000 clones, approximately 90% being singletons. The sequencing sample was made of blood. These receptors all come from a woman aged 25 to 45 in good health. CDR3s include the opening cysteine and the closing phenylalanine or tryptophan. The D gene is left open where the match is weak. The listing skips clone size in some rows; elsewhere it reads once, few, many or a size class.

d_gene	j_gene	abundance	v_gene	CDR3nt	CDR3aa
NA	TRBJ2-7	NA	TRBV7-9	TGTGCCAGCAGCTTCCCCGGGACGGCCTACGAGCAGTACTTC	CASSFPGTAYEQYF
TRBD2	TRBJ2-1	NA	TRBV5-4	TGTGCCAGCAGGGTACTAGCGATGCATGAGCAGTTCTTC	CASRVLAMHEQFF
NA	TRBJ1-5	NA	TRBV12-3/TRBV12-4	TGTGCCAGCAGTTTCCCAGGGGATCAGCCCCAGCATTTT	CASSFPGDQPQHF
NA	TRBJ2-7	once	TRBV3-1/TRBV3-2	TGTGCCAGCAGCCGCCGGGTCTACGAGCAGTACTTC	CASSRRVYEQYF
NA	TRBJ2-5	NA	TRBV7-3	TGTGCCAGCAGCTTAATTGGGGGGGCGCGGGCCGAGACCCAGTACTTC	CASSLIGGARAETQYF
NA	TRBJ2-7	NA	TRBV29-1	TGCAGCGTAGCTCGACCCTCCTCCTACGAGCAGTACTTC	CSVARPSSYEQYF
NA	TRBJ1-1	once	TRBV3-1/TRBV3-2	TGTGCCAGCAGCCAAGCACAGGGGAACACTGAAGCTTTCTTT	CASSQAQGNTEAFF
TRBD1	TRBJ2-5	NA	TRBV6-1	TGTGCCAGCAGTGAAGGAGCCCGATTGAGGACAGGGGTGGAGACCCAGTACTTC	CASSEGARLRTGVETQYF
TRBD2	TRBJ2-3	NA	TRBV10-3	TGTGCCATCGGACGCCCGCGTCCGGGACTAGCGGGGGGGCCCGGAGATACGCAGTATTTT	CAIGRPRPGLAGGPGDTQYF
NA	TRBJ1-5	NA	TRBV4-2	TGTGCCAGCAGCCAAGATAGGCGCCCCGACGGGCAGCCCCAGCATTTT	CASSQDRRPDGQPQHF
NA	TRBJ2-7	NA	TRBV10-2	TGCGCCAGCAGCGGGGACTGGTTTAAACCCTACGAGCAGTACTTC	CASSGDWFKPYEQYF
NA	TRBJ1-2	NA	TRBV14	TGTGCCAGCAGCCAAGATCCCGGGCCAGGTCCCGCCTATGGCTACACCTTC	CASSQDPGPGPAYGYTF
TRBD1	TRBJ2-5	NA	TRBV12-5	TGTGCTAGTGGTTTGGGACAGGGTGGGGGCCAAGAGACCCAGTACTTC	CASGLGQGGGQETQYF
NA	TRBJ1-1	NA	TRBV7-3	TGTGCCAGCAGCCTTAGTGGGGGTAACACTGAAGCTTTCTTT	CASSLSGGNTEAFF
TRBD1	TRBJ2-2	NA	TRBV9	TGTGCCAGCAACTCTCCGGGACAGCGCAACACCGGGGAGCTGTTTTTT	CASNSPGQRNTGELFF
TRBD1	TRBJ2-7	NA	TRBV6-5	TGTGCCAGCAACCGAGGGACAGGGGGCAAGTGGGAGCAGTACTTC	CASNRGTGGKWEQYF
NA	TRBJ2-6	NA	TRBV9	TGTGCCAGCAGCGCCTACTGGGGCTCTGGGGCCAACGTCCTGACTTTC	CASSAYWGSGANVLTF
TRBD1	TRBJ1-6	once	TRBV4-1	TGCGCCAGCAGCCATGGACAGGGTCGTAATTCACCCCTCCACTTT	CASSHGQGRNSPLHF
NA	TRBJ1-3	NA	TRBV9	TGTGCCAGCAGCGCCAGTCTGGACTCTGGAAACACCATATATTTT	CASSASLDSGNTIYF
TRBD1	TRBJ1-5	NA	TRBV19	TGTGCCAGTCAACCACAGGGGCGCAATCAGCCCCAGCATTTT	CASQPQGRNQPQHF
TRBD1	TRBJ1-1	once	TRBV2	TGTGCCAGCAGTGTCCGGGGACAGGGGGGGACTGAAGCTTTCTTT	CASSVRGQGGTEAFF
TRBD2	TRBJ2-1	NA	TRBV6-5	TGTGCCAGCAGATACGAGCGGGAGCCATACAATGAGCAGTTCTTC	CASRYEREPYNEQFF
NA	TRBJ2-1	NA	TRBV5-1	TGCGCCAGCAGCCCGGGCCCCGGGAACGCGGGTGAGCAGTTCTTC	CASSPGPGNAGEQFF
NA	TRBJ1-2	NA	TRBV7-9	TGTGCCAGCAGCTTAGGGGGCCCCTATGGCTACACCTTC	CASSLGGPYGYTF
NA	TRBJ2-1	NA	TRBV10-1	TGCGCCAGCAGTGACCGGGAGCGCTCCTACAATGAGCAGTTCTTC	CASSDRERSYNEQFF
NA	TRBJ1-2	NA	TRBV7-3	TGTGCCAGCAGCTTAACCCCAAGGGTAGGGGGGGGCTACACCTTC	CASSLTPRVGGGYTF
TRBD1	TRBJ1-4	NA	TRBV7-2	TGTGCCAGCAGCTTGACAGGGCGCAGGGGGGAAAAACTGTTTTTT	CASSLTGRRGEKLFF
NA	TRBJ2-3	NA	TRBV6-1	TGTGCCAGCAGTGAAGGGACGTCCCGGGGGGATACGCAGTATTTT	CASSEGTSRGDTQYF
NA	TRBJ1-4	NA	TRBV6-5	TGTGCCAGCAGTTACACGAAGGGAGGGGGTAATGAAAAACTGTTTTTT	CASSYTKGGGNEKLFF
TRBD1	TRBJ2-3	once	TRBV5-6	TGTGCCAGCAGCCAGACGGGACAGGGAACAGATACGCAGTATTTT	CASSQTGQGTDTQYF
TRBD1	TRBJ1-1	NA	TRBV30	TGTGCCTGGAGTGGGGGACAGAGCATGAACACTGAAGCTTTCTTT	CAWSGGQSMNTEAFF
NA	TRBJ1-3	once	TRBV18	TGTGCCAGCTCACCCCCCCCGGGGGGAAACACCATATATTTT	CASSPPPGGNTIYF
TRBD1	TRBJ1-2	NA	TRBV5-4	TGTGCCAGCAGCTGGGGGACAGGGGCGAACTATGGCTACACCTTC	CASSWGTGANYGYTF
NA	TRBJ1-6	NA	TRBV6-5	TGTGCCAGCAGTTACACTATGGGGCATTCACCCCTCCACTTT	CASSYTMGHSPLHF
TRBD2	TRBJ2-7	NA	TRBV3-1/TRBV3-2	TGTGCCAGCAGCCAAGATCAGGCGGGAGTCCCCTACGAGCAGTACTTC	CASSQDQAGVPYEQYF
TRBD2	TRBJ2-1	NA	TRBV4-2	TGTGCCAGCAGCCAAGGAAGGACTAGCGGGAGGGTGGGTGAGCAGTTCTTC	CASSQGRTSGRVGEQFF
NA	TRBJ2-2	NA	TRBV11-2	TGTGCCAGCAGCTTAGCAGGGCCCGGGGAGCTGTTTTTT	CASSLAGPGELFF
NA	TRBJ1-4	NA	TRBV7-9	TGTGCCAGCAGCTCCGACAGTCTAAGGCTTAATGAAAAACTGTTTTTT	CASSSDSLRLNEKLFF
NA	TRBJ2-7	NA	TRBV29-1	TGCAGCGTTGAAGGGTCCGGGACACCCTACGAGCAGTACTTC	CSVEGSGTPYEQYF
TRBD1	TRBJ1-6	NA	TRBV27	TGTGCCAGCAGTGCCGGGACAGGATGGCATTCACCCCTCCACTTT	CASSAGTGWHSPLHF
TRBD1	TRBJ2-5	NA	TRBV28	TGTGCCAGCAGGCCTCTTACAGGGGGCTGGGAGACCCAGTACTTC	CASRPLTGGWETQYF
NA	TRBJ2-1	NA	TRBV27	TGTGCCAGCAGCTCAAAGCGGGTGAGATCGAATGAGCAGTTCTTC	CASSSKRVRSNEQFF
TRBD2	TRBJ2-7	once	TRBV14	TGTGCCAGCAGCCAAAACCAGCCGGGACTAGCGGGTTACCTCTCCTACGAGCAGTACTTC	CASSQNQPGLAGYLSYEQYF
NA	TRBJ2-7	NA	TRBV11-2	TGTGCCACCAAATTAGTGGGGCAACCGTACTTC	CATKLVGQPYF
NA	TRBJ2-3	NA	TRBV6-1	TGTGCCAGCAGTGAACTCCGGGGCCGCACAGATACGCAGTATTTT	CASSELRGRTDTQYF
NA	TRBJ2-2	NA	TRBV11-3	TGTGCCAGCAGCCCGACACGTAGCAATTACGCCGGGGAGCTGTTTTTT	CASSPTRSNYAGELFF
NA	TRBJ1-1	NA	TRBV7-8	TGTGCCAGCAGCTTAGGTATGGGAGGGATGAACACTGAAGCTTTCTTT	CASSLGMGGMNTEAFF
NA	TRBJ1-1	NA	TRBV5-1	TGCGCCAGCAGCTTGCAACCCTTCGGCAGCAACACTGAAGCTTTCTTT	CASSLQPFGSNTEAFF
NA	TRBJ1-1	NA	TRBV19	TGTGCCAGTAGTATTTTAGATGCGGGGACCTATAGGGCTGAAGCTTTCTTT	CASSILDAGTYRAEAFF
NA	TRBJ1-1	NA	TRBV5-1	TGCGCCAGCAGCAAGGGGCGGAACACTGAAGCTTTCTTT	CASSKGRNTEAFF
NA	TRBJ2-7	once	TRBV27	TGTGCCAGCAGTTCTCAGCTTTCCTACGAGCAGTACTTC	CASSSQLSYEQYF
NA	TRBJ1-2	NA	TRBV2	TGTGCCAGCAGTCCCCCGGGACTCTATGGCTACACCTTC	CASSPPGLYGYTF
NA	TRBJ1-3	NA	TRBV7-2	TGTGCCAGCAGCTCCGGCCCATCTGGAAACACCATATATTTT	CASSSGPSGNTIYF
TRBD2	TRBJ2-7	NA	TRBV3-1/TRBV3-2	TGTGCCAGCAGCCAACCCTTAGCGGGGGCTGCCTACGAGCAGTACTTC	CASSQPLAGAAYEQYF
TRBD1	TRBJ1-2	NA	TRBV5-8	TGTGCCAGCAGCCGGGACAGAGTCTCTGGCTACACCTTC	CASSRDRVSGYTF